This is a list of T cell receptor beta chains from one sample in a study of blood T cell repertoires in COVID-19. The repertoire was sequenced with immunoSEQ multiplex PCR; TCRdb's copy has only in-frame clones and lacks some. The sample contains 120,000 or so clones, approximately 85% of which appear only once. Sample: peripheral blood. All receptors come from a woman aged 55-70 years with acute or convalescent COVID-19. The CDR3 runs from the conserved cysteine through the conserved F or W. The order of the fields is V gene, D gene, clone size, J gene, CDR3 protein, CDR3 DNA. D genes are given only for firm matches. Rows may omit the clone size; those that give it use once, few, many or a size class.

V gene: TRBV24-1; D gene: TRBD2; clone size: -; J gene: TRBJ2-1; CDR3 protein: CATSRTSGDYEQFF; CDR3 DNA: TGTGCCACCAGTAGGACTAGCGGGGACTATGAGCAGTTCTTC
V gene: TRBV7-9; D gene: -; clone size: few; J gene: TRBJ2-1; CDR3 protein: CASWIGHAGYNEQFF; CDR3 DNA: TGTGCCAGCTGGATAGGTCACGCGGGGTACAATGAGCAGTTCTTC
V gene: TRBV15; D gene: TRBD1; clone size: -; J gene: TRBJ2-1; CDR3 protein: CATSVGTGKGNEQFF; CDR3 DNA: TGTGCCACCAGCGTAGGGACAGGGAAAGGGAATGAGCAGTTCTTC
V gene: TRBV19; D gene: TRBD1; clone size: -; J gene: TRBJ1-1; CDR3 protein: CASTWDRKNTEAFF; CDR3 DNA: TGTGCCAGTACCTGGGACAGGAAGAACACTGAAGCTTTCTTT
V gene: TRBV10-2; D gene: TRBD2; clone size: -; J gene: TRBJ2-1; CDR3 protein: CAVTDWSGTYNEQFF; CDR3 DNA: TGCGCCGTAACGGACTGGAGCGGGACCTACAATGAGCAGTTCTTC
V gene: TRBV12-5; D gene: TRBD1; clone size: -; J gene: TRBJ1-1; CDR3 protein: CASGLPALGTGGTEAFF; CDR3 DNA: TGTGCTAGTGGTTTGCCAGCTTTGGGGACAGGGGGCACTGAAGCTTTCTTT
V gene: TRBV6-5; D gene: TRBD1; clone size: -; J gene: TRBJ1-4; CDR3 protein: CASRGQGGKLFF; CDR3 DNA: TGTGCCAGCAGGGGACAGGGGGGAAAACTGTTTTTT
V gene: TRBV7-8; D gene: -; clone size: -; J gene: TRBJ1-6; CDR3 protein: CASPAGYNSPLHF; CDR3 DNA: TGTGCCAGCCCGGCGGGATATAATTCACCCCTCCACTTT
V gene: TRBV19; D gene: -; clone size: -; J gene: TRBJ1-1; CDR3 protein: CASSINGGNTEAFF; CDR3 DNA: TGTGCCAGTAGTATCAACGGGGGTAACACTGAAGCTTTCTTT
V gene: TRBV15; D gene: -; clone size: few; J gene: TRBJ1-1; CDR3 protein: CATSRGWGRDEAFF; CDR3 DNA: TGTGCCACCAGCAGGGGGTGGGGGAGGGATGAAGCTTTCTTT
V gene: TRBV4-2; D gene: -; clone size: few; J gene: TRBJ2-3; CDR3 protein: CASSQDEYAGAGTDTQYF; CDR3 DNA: TGTGCCAGCAGCCAAGATGAATATGCGGGGGCGGGCACAGATACGCAGTATTTT
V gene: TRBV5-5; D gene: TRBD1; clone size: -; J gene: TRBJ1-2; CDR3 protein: CASSFTGVGNYGYTF; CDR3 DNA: TGTGCCAGCAGCTTTACAGGGGTGGGCAACTATGGCTACACCTTC
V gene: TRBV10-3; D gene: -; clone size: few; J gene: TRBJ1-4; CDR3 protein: CAISESREKLFF; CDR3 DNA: TGTGCCATCAGTGAGTCCCGTGAAAAACTGTTTTTT
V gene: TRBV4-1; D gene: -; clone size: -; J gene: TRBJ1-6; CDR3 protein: CASSRNRGGNSPLHF; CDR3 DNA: TGCGCCAGCAGTCGTAACAGAGGGGGAAATTCACCCCTCCACTTT
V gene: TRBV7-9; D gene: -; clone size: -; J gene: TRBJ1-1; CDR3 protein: CASSQLGRRRGGGAFF; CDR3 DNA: TGTGCCAGCAGCCAACTCGGACGACGGCGGGGAGGAGGAGCTTTCTTT
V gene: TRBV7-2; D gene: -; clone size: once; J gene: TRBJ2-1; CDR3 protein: CASSSDSQQFF; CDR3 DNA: TGTGCCAGCAGCTCTGACTCCCAGCAGTTCTTC
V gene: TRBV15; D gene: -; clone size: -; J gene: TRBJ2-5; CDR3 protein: CATSRDTGETQYF; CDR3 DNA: TGTGCCACCAGCAGAGATACGGGGGAGACCCAGTACTTC
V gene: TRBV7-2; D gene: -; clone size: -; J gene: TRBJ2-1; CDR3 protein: CASSLGRTYADEQFF; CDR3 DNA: TGTGCCAGCAGCTTGGGGAGGACGTATGCGGATGAGCAGTTCTTC
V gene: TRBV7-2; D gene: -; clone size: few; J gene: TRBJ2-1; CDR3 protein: CASSLQGSGEQFF; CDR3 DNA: TGTGCCAGCAGCTTACAGGGCTCAGGTGAGCAGTTCTTC
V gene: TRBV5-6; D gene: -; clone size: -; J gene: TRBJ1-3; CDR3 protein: CASSWGLNSGNTIYF; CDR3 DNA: TGTGCCAGCAGCTGGGGACTCAACTCTGGAAACACCATATATTTT
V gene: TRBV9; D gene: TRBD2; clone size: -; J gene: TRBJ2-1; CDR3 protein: CASSGLAGGPNEQFF; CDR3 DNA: TGTGCCAGCAGCGGGCTAGCGGGGGGGCCCAATGAGCAGTTCTTC
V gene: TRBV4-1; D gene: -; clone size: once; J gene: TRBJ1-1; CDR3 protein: CASSGHGNTEAFF; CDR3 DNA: TGCGCCAGCAGCGGACATGGGAACACTGAAGCTTTCTTT
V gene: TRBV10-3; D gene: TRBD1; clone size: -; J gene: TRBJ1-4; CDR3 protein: CAISRTGPNEKLFF; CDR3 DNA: TGTGCCATCAGCCGGACAGGGCCGAATGAAAAACTGTTTTTT
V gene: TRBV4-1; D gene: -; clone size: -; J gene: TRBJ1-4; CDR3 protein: CASSQDQGTDEKLFF; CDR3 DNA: TGCGCCAGCAGCCAAGATCAGGGCACGGATGAAAAACTGTTTTTT
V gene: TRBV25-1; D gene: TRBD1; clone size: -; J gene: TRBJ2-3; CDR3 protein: CASSGSGYRGRKTDTQYF; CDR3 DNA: TGTGCCAGCAGTGGTTCTGGCTACAGGGGGCGGAAAACAGATACGCAGTATTTT
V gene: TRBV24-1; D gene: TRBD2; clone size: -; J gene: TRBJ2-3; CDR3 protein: CATSLGGGSTDTQYF; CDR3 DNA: TGTGCCACCAGCCTGGGGGGAGGGAGCACAGATACGCAGTATTTT
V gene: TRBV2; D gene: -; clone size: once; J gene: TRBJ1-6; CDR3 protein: CASSELGGPQSSPLHF; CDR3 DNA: TGTGCCAGCAGTGAACTCGGAGGGCCCCAGAGTTCACCCCTCCACTTT
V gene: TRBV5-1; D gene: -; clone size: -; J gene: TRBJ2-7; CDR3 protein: CASSLREGVEQYF; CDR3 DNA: TGCGCCAGCAGCTTAAGGGAAGGGGTCGAGCAGTACTTC
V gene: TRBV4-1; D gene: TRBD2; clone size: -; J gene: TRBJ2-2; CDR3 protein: CASSQGLGGGGAGELFF; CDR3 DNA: TGCGCCAGCAGCCAAGGTTTGGGTGGGGGGGGAGCCGGAGAGCTGTTTTTT
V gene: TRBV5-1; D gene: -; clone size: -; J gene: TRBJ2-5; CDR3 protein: CASSLGGRGRETQYF; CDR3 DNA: TGCGCCAGCAGCTTGGGGGGGCGAGGTAGAGAGACCCAGTACTTC
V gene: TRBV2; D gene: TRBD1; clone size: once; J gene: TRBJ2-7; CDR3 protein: CASRKGMGTGDVGSYEQYF; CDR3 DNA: TGTGCCAGCAGGAAGGGGATGGGGACAGGGGACGTAGGCTCCTACGAGCAGTACTTC
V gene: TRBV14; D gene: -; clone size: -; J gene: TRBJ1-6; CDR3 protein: CASSLGGTSDSPLHF; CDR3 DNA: TGTGCCAGCAGCCTAGGCGGGACCTCCGATTCACCCCTCCACTTT
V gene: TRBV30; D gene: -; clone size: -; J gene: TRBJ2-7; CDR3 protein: CAWSIGGDYEQYF; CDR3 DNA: TGTGCCTGGAGTATCGGAGGGGATTACGAGCAGTACTTC
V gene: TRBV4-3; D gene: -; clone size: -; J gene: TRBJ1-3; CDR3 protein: CASSQERYLSGNTIYF; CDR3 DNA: TGCGCCAGCAGCCAAGAACGGTACCTCTCTGGAAACACCATATATTTT
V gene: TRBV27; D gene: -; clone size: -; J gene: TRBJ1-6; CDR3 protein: CASSLEFNSPLHF; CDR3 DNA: TGTGCCAGCAGTTTAGAGTTTAATTCACCCCTCCACTTT
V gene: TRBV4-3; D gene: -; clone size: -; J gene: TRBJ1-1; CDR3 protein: CASSQDPMNTEAFF; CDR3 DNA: TGCGCCAGCAGCCAAGACCCTATGAACACTGAAGCTTTCTTT
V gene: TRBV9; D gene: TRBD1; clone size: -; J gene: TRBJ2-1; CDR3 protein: CASSFRTGGYNEQFF; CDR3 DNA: TGTGCCAGCAGCTTCCGGACAGGGGGCTACAATGAGCAGTTCTTC
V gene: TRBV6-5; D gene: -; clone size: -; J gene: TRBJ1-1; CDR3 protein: CASSRDRINTEAFF; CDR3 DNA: TGTGCCAGCAGTCGAGACAGGATCAACACTGAAGCTTTCTTT
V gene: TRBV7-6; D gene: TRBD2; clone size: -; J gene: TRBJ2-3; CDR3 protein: CASSLGGVSPTDTQYF; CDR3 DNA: TGTGCCAGCAGCTTGGGGGGGGTAAGCCCCACAGATACGCAGTATTTT
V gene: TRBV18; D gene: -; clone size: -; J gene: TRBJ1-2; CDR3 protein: CASSPPNRASGYTF; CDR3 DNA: TGTGCCAGCTCACCACCGAACAGGGCTTCTGGCTACACCTTC
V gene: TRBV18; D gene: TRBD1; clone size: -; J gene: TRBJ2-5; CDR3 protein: CASSPPLARDRDGETQYF; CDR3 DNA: TGTGCCAGCTCACCACCTCTCGCAAGGGACAGGGACGGGGAGACCCAGTACTTC
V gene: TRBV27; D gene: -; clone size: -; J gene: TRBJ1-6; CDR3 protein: CASSLGAGPNSPLHF; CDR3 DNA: TGTGCCAGCAGTTTAGGGGCAGGGCCTAATTCACCCCTCCACTTT
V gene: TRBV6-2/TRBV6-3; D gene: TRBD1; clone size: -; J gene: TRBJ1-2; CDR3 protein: CASSYFGLQGSYF; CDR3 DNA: TGTGCCAGCAGTTACTTCGGCTTACAGGGGAGCTACTTC
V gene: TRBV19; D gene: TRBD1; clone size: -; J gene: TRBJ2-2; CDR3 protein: CASSTTGQGTGELFF; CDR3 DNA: TGTGCCAGTAGTACCACGGGACAGGGCACCGGGGAGCTGTTTTTT
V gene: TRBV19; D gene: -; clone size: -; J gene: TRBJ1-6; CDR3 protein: CASSVEFSDSPLHF; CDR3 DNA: TGTGCCAGTAGTGTAGAGTTTTCGGATTCACCCCTCCACTTT
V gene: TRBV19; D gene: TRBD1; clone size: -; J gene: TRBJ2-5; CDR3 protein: CASSIGQGKETQYF; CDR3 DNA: TGTGCCAGTAGTATAGGACAGGGGAAAGAGACCCAGTACTTC
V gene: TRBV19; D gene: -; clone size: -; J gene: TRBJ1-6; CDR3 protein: CASTSTDRGSPLHF; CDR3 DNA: TGTGCCAGTACCTCAACCGACCGGGGGTCACCCCTCCACTTT
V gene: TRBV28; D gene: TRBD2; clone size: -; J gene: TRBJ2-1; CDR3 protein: CASSLTTSGGSEQFF; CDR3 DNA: TGTGCCAGCAGTTTAACCACTAGCGGGGGTAGTGAGCAGTTCTTC
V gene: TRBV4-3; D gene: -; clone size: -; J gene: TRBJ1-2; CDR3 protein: CASSQGSRVGLGGYTF; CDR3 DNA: TGCGCCAGCAGCCAAGGTAGTAGAGTTGGACTAGGAGGCTACACCTTC
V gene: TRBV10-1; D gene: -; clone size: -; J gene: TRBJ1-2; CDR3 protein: CANRRGRDPYGYTF; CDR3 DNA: TGCGCCAACCGGAGAGGCCGCGACCCCTATGGCTACACCTTC
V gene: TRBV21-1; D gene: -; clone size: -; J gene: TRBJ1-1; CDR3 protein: CASSKGQGQKNTEAFF; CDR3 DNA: TGTGCCAGCAGCAAAGGTCAGGGACAGAAGAACACTGAAGCTTTCTTT
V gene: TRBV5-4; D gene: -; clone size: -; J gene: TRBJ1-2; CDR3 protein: CASSTNGGTNYGYTF; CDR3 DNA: TGTGCCAGCAGCACTAACGGAGGGACCAACTATGGCTACACCTTC